This T cell receptor (beta chain) was profiled in a study of blood T cell repertoires in COVID-19. Clones were sequenced by immunoSEQ multiplex PCR, and TCRdb holds only the in-frame ones, with some missing. This sample carries fewer than 200,000 clones, around 90% of them seen once, and the ten largest clones take 2.7%. The sample taken for sequencing was peripheral blood. This sequence was found in a man aged 35-49 years with active or convalescent COVID-19.

The CDR3 sequence: CASSPQAAHRKLFF. For the CDR3, the DNA is TGTGCCAGCTCACCTCAGGCAGCCCATAGAAAACTGTTTTTT. This chain connects TRBV18 to TRBJ1-4; the D is unclear. This CDR3 has 14 amino acids. Germline loops: CDR1 KGHSH, CDR2 LQKENI. The V and J ends lost 3 bases and 10 bases respectively, with 15 bases between them.